This T cell receptor beta chain was identified during a study of identical twins. From the 5' RACE reads, TCRdb called clonotypes with MiXCR, one entry per CDR3 protein. The sample shows 650,000 to 800,000 distinct CDR3 sequences, around 8.3% of them seen only once. Trimming removed 4 bases from V and 2 bases from J, with 15 bases in between. CDR1 is MNHEY, CDR2 SMNVEV, per germline (reference sequence). CDR3 length equals 15 residues. Note on this clonotype: The antigen is undetermined.

Study results and caveats: Out-of-frame alpha sequences common to twins exhibited a surplus of low generation probability. For out-of-frame beta sequences, excess twin sharing was weaker.

No donor was unhealthy or non-Caucasian. The sample was also reused in another study, on yellow fever vaccine responses in identical twins.

The source is a young woman in good health. V gene TRBV27 combines with J gene TRBJ2-7, with D perhaps given as TRBD1 or TRBD2 (6 bases each). Sequenced sample: PBMCs. CDR3 DNA sequence: TGTGCCAGCAGTTCTCGGGGGCTAGTTACCTACGAGCAGTACTTC. Translation gives CASSSRGLVTYEQYF.